This T cell receptor beta chain is from a study of blood T cell repertoires in COVID-19. Overall study: COVID-19 samples, acute and convalescent, were from the United States, Italy and Spain.

The data were produced by immunoSEQ multiplex PCR, yet TCRdb's version contains in-frame clones alone and is incomplete. Here the sample spans fewer than 250,000 clones, around 85% being singletons. The germline gives CDR1 MGHDK, CDR2 SYGVNS. The CDR3 consists of 13 residues. V was clipped by 4 bases and J by 4 bases; unmatched bases: 0. In its sample, this clone was seen a few times. The sequencing sample was made of peripheral blood. This TCR was sampled from a woman aged 45 to 65 with acute or convalescent COVID-19. This chain uses TRBV25-1 with TRBJ1-2, with 10 bases identical to TRBD1. CDR3 nucleotides: TGTGCCAGCAGTGGGACAGGGGGCTATGGCTACACCTTC. Protein: CASSGTGGYGYTF.